What follows are 14 T cell receptor beta chains derived from one specimen sequenced in a study of blood T cells in healthy people across ages. Next came a second PCR, run for about 6 to 12 cycles, which used a sample-barcoded 5' primer along with a J-beta primer mix. TCRdb reprocessed the 5' RACE reads via MiXCR and lists one record per CDR3 protein. Of about 1.1 million distinct CDR3 sequences listed, under 40% were seen once; the top ten hold about an eighth. The sample comprised blood. The origin of the receptors is a man aged 18 to 30 in good health.

The chain combines TRBV2 with TRBJ2-2; the match to TRBD1 covers 10 bases. V trimming: 4 bases; J trimming: 6 bases; junction bases outside the gene matches: 5. The CDR3 consists of 15 residues. Germline assignment: CDR1 SNHLY and CDR2 FYNNEI. The CDR3 coding sequence is TGTGCCAGCAGTGGAGGGGACAGGGGTTCCGGGGAGCTGTTTTTT. Encoded protein: CASSGGDRGSGELFF.

In its sample, this clonotype was seen a few times. V usage is TRBV4-1 and J usage is TRBJ1-5; TRBD1 matches at 9 bases. V lost 2 bases to trimming and J lost 4 bases; unmatched junction nucleotides: 21. The CDR3 covers 21 residues. CDR1 and CDR2 (germline): MGHRA, YSYEKL. The CDR3: CASSQQFRTGVLDMGNQPQHF. CDR3 DNA sequence: TGCGCCAGCAGCCAACAGTTTCGGACAGGGGTTTTAGATATGGGGAATCAGCCCCAGCATTTT.

The V call is TRBV20-1, the J call TRBJ1-5, with D possibly being TRBD1 (6 bases). The germline gives CDR1 DFQATT, CDR2 SNEGSKA (reference sequence). This CDR3 contains 14 residues. V lost 3 bases and J 5 bases, leaving 14 bases between the germline ends. This CDR3 reads CSARGGAAHQPQHF. CDR3 nucleotides: TGCAGTGCTAGGGGGGGGGCAGCTCATCAGCCCCAGCATTTT.

The chain couples TRBV20-1 to TRBJ2-5; 7 nucleotides line up with TRBD2. Germline V gene lookup returns CDR1 DFQATT and CDR2 SNEGSKA (reference sequence). The CDR3 totals 15 residues. V was clipped by 5 bases and J by 1 base; unmatched bases: 10. CDR3 region: CSAPGVAGSQETQYF. For the CDR3, the DNA is TGCAGTGCTCCTGGGGTAGCGGGTTCCCAAGAGACCCAGTACTTC.

In this sample, this clonotype turned up a few times. The CDR3 here is CSALFGNEQFF. Here the CDR3 DNA reads TGCAGTGCTCTCTTCGGCAATGAGCAGTTCTTC. The chain recombines TRBV20-1 with TRBJ2-1; no definite D call. Between the trimmed V and J ends, which lost 5 bases and 6 bases, there was a span of 8 bases. Germline assignment: CDR1 DFQATT and CDR2 SNEGSKA (reference sequence). The CDR3 runs to 11 residues.

The V gene is TRBV20-1, the J gene TRBJ2-5, with a tentative D call TRBD2 (5 bases). This CDR3 has 13 amino acids. Deletions cut 2 bases from V and 4 bases from J, with 11 bases between. Looked up from germline, CDR1 is DFQATT and CDR2 is SNEGSKA (reference sequence). For the CDR3, the DNA is TGCAGTGCTAGATCTCGGGCGGGAGAGACCCAGTACTTC. This encodes CSARSRAGETQYF.

This clonotype was counted a few times. The rearrangement uses TRBV7-2 and TRBJ1-6; no reliable D call. Trimming took off 1 base at V and 9 bases at J, with 4 bases between the two ends. CDR1 is SGHTA and CDR2 is FQGNSA in the germline V gene. This CDR3 has 12 residues. Here the CDR3 reads CASSLERSPLHF. In DNA, the CDR3 is TGTGCCAGCAGCTTAGAACGTTCACCCCTCCACTTT.

The rearrangement joins TRBV7-9 to TRBJ2-4; D call uncertain. The CDR3 extends over 14 amino acids. Germline CDR1 and CDR2: SEHNR and FQNEAQ (reference sequence). Trimming cost V 0 bases and J 8 bases, with 11 bases left between them. The CDR3 DNA is TGTGCCAGCAGCTTAGCTACCCAAATCGACATTCAGTACTTC. This encodes CASSLATQIDIQYF.

The chain is built from TRBV7-2 and TRBJ1-4, with a weak D call TRBD1 (6 bases). The germline V and J ends were trimmed by 1 base and 8 bases, with 14 bases remaining between them. CDR1 is SGHTA, CDR2 FQGNSA, per germline. The CDR3 runs to 15 residues. CDR3 in amino acids: CASSLVARGGEKLFF. The CDR3 nucleotides are TGTGCCAGCAGCTTAGTTGCCAGGGGAGGCGAAAAACTGTTTTTT. Drawing the rest from reference TRBV7-2 and TRBJ1-4, the complete variable domain is GAGVSQSPSNKVTEKGKDVELRCDPISGHTALYWYRQSLGQGLEFLIYFQGNSAPDKSGLPSDRFSAERTGGSVSTLTIQRTQQEDSAVYLCASSLVARGGEKLFFGSGTQLSVL.

The gene calls are TRBV7-8 and TRBJ2-7; D remains unclear. Germline CDR1 reads SGHVS; CDR2 reads FQNEAQ. V lost 6 bases to trimming and J lost 3 bases, with 18 bases between them. The CDR3 covers 15 residues. Here the CDR3 DNA reads TGTGCCAGCAGTCTGGGCTATGGGATAGTCTACGAGCAGTACTTC. This codes for CASSLGYGIVYEQYF.

The chain carries TRBV7-2 and TRBJ2-1; no clear D. CDR1 is SGHTA, CDR2 FQGNSA, per germline. CDR3 length: 13 amino acids. Trimming removed 5 bases from V and 10 bases from J, with 15 bases in between. The CDR3 nucleotides are TGTGCCAGCAGCCTAGGAGCCCCGAGGGAGCAGTTCTTC. Protein product: CASSLGAPREQFF.

The chain combines TRBV6-5 with TRBJ1-2; D gene unclear. CDR3 size: 12 residues. Germline CDR1 reads MNHEY; CDR2 reads SVGAGI. V was pared by 6 bases and J by 3 bases, with 8 bases between. CDR3: CASRTTYYGYTF. CDR3 sequence (DNA): TGTGCCAGCAGAACAACCTACTATGGCTACACCTTC.

The chain recombines TRBV20-1 with TRBJ1-2; 8 bases align to TRBD1. In germline, CDR1 is DFQATT, CDR2 SNEGSKA (reference sequence). The junction had 7 bases not matched to a gene; V was cut back by 0 bases and J by 4 bases. The length of the CDR3 is 15 residues. This CDR3 reads CSARDPGQVGYGYTF. CDR3 in DNA: TGCAGTGCTAGAGATCCGGGACAGGTCGGCTATGGCTACACCTTC.

The chain is built from TRBV4-1 and TRBJ1-5, with D hard to call. The CDR3 runs to 14 residues. The germline V gene has CDR1 MGHRA and CDR2 YSYEKL. V was cut by 1 base and J by 0 bases, with 4 bases left in between. The DNA for the CDR3 is TGCGCCAGCAGCCAAGCCCTTAGCAATCAGCCCCAGCATTTT. As protein: CASSQALSNQPQHF.